Listed here are 5 T cell receptor beta chains from one sample, sequenced in a study of T cell responses to AZD1222 COVID-19 vaccine (dated by TCRdb to the early 2020s). This specimen's time point label, interpreted: baseline before first vaccination. Library preparation used the immunoSEQ multiplex PCR assay. The source is immuneACCESS, and TCRdb retained only in-frame sequences with V and J called. Part of the clones is not carried over; for the studies checked, unresolved V genes explain less than half of this, and the remainder is unexplained. This sample has about 96,000 clones in its table, and 85% to 90% of those were observed once. About 26% of the sample goes to the ten largest clones. Sample: peripheral blood, taken on day 0 of AZD1222 vaccination. These receptors were taken from an adult in good health.

The CDR3 DNA sequence: TGTGCCAGCTCACCGACAGGGGGCGAGGGCTACACCTTC. Its translation is CASSPTGGEGYTF. The V gene is TRBV18, the J gene TRBJ1-2; 10 bases map to TRBD1. The germline V gene has CDR1 KGHSH and CDR2 LQKENI. The CDR3 spans 13 residues. V was clipped by 3 bases and J by 8 bases; unmatched bases: 3.

The DNA of the CDR3 is TGTGCCAGCAGTGACTCGGACAACAATGAGCAGTTCTTC. As protein: CASSDSDNNEQFF. The chain couples TRBV6-4 to TRBJ2-1; D may be TRBD1 (5 bases). CDR1 is MRHNA and CDR2 is SNTAGT in the germline V gene. With 0 bases removed from V and 5 bases from J, the gap between germline ends came to 5 bases. The CDR3 contains 13 residues.

This clone was seen just once. This chain connects TRBV18 to TRBJ1-5; D possibly corresponds to TRBD1 (5 bases). Germline loops: CDR1 KGHSH, CDR2 LQKENI. V was trimmed by 6 bases and J by 6 bases, leaving 15 bases between them. CDR3 length: 14 residues. The CDR3, as DNA: TGTGCCAGCTCGGGCCTCGGGGGAGGTCAGCCCCAGCATTTT. It encodes CASSGLGGGQPQHF.

This chain uses TRBV6-5 with TRBJ1-1, with D unclear. CDR1 is MNHEY, CDR2 SVGAGI, per germline. V shed 3 bases and J shed 3 bases, with 8 bases lying between them. The CDR3 runs 13 residues. For the CDR3, the DNA is TGTGCCAGCAGTTATGGAGGGTACACTGAAGCTTTCTTT. Translated: CASSYGGYTEAFF.

CDR3 in amino acids: CASKRTGEHGELFF. DNA for the CDR3: TGCGCCAGCAAGAGGACAGGGGAGCACGGGGAGCTGTTTTTT. J is TRBJ2-2 and V is TRBV10-1; 9 bases are shared with TRBD1. The CDR3 totals 14 residues. Trimming took 7 bases from V and 7 from J; bases not matched to a gene: 7. Germline loops: CDR1 WNHNN, CDR2 SYGVQD (reference sequence).